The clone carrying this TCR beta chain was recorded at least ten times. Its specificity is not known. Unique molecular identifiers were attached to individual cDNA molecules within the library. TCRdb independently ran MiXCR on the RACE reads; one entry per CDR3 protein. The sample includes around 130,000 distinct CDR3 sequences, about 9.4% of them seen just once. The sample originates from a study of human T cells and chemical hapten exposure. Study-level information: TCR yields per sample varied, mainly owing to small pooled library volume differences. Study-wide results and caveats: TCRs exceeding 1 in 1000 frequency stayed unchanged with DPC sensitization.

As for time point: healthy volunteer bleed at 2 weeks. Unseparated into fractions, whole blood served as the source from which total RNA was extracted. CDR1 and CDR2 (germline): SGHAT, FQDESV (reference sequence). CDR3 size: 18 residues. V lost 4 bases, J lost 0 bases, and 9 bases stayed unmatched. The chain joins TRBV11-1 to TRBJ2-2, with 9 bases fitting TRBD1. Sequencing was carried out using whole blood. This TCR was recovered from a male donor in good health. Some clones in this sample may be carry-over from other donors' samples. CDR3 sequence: CASSSLQGALANTGELFF. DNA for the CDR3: TGTGCCAGCAGCTCTTTACAGGGGGCCCTCGCGAACACCGGGGAGCTGTTTTTT. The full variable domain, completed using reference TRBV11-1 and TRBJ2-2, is EAEVAQSPRYKITEKSQAVAFWCDPISGHATLYWYRQILGQGPELLVQFQDESVVDDSQLPKDRFSAERLKGVDSTLKIQPAELGDSAMYLCASSSLQGALANTGELFFGEGSRLTVL.